The clone carrying this TCR beta chain was observed a handful of times. Its antigen is as yet unknown. Some clones are missing from TCRdb's copy, which holds only in-frame ones; the method was immunoSEQ multiplex PCR. The sample has tens of thousands of clones; around 76% are singletons. This entry is derived from a study of vaccination effects on CD4 cells after COVID-19. Overall study context: Subjects were given two BNT162b2 or mRNA-1273 vaccine doses.

Per the germline V gene, CDR1 is SNHLY and CDR2 is FYNNEI. This CDR3 contains 13 residues. Trimming cost V 3 bases and J 8 bases, with 10 bases left between them. Findings and caveats of the study: Cross-reactivity with common cold coronaviruses was shown by only 1 of 255 vaccine-induced clones in healthy vaccinees.

Sequencing was preceded by expansion of antigen-specific CD4+ T cells with viral peptide pools in the ViraFEST assay. When ten to eleven days of culture had elapsed, CD4+ T cells were isolated. Nucleocapsid antibodies were negative in the vaccine recipients, who had never had SARS-CoV-2 infection. This TCR came from a human donor who received a COVID-19 vaccine. The chain combines TRBV2 with TRBJ1-4, with TRBD1 as a possible D gene (5 bases). Sequencing was performed on CD4+ T cells from PBMCs cultured with HCoV-OC43 spike peptides, taken before COVID-19 vaccination. Subset in this sample: HCoV-OC43 spike overlapping peptide pool stimulation. In DNA, the CDR3 is TGTGCCAGCAGTGACAGGGACCGGGAAAAACTGTTTTTT. Amino acid sequence: CASSDRDREKLFF.